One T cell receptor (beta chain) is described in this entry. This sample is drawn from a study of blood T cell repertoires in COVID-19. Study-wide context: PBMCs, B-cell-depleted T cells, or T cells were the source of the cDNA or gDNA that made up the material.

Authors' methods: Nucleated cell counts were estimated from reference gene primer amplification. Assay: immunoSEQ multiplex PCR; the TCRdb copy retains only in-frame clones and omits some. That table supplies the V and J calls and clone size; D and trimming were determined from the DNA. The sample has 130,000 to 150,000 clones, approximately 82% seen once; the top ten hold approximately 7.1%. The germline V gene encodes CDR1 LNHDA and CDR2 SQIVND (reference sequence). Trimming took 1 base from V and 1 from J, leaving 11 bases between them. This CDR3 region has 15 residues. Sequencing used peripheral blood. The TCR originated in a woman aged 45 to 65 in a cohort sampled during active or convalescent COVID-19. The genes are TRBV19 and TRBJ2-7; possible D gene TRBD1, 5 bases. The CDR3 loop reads CASSIGQGNSYEQYF. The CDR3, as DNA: TGTGCCAGTAGTATAGGGCAGGGCAATTCCTACGAGCAGTACTTC.